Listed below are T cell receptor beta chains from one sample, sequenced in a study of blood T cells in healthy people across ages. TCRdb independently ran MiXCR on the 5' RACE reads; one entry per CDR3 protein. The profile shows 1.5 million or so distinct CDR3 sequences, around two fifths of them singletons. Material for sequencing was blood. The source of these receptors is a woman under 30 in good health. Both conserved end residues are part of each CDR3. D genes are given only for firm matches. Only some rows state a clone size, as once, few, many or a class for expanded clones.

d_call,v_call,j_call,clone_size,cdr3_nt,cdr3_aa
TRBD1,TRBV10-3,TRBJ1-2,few,TGTGCCATCAGACCGGGACAGTGGACTTATGGCTACACCTTC,CAIRPGQWTYGYTF
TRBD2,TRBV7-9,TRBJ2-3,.,TGTGCCAGCAGCTTCCAGACTAGCGGGGCCCGAGGGACTAGCACAGATACGCAGTATTTT,CASSFQTSGARGTSTDTQYF
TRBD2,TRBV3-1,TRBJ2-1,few,TGTGCCAGCAGCCAAGATTCGGGTTTAGCGGGAATTCCCAATGAGCAGTTCTTC,CASSQDSGLAGIPNEQFF
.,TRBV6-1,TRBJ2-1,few,TGTGCCAGCACCGGGACATATTGGGATGAGCAGTTCTTC,CASTGTYWDEQFF
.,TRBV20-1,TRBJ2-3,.,TGCAGTGCTAGAGATCTAAACAGTCCCGCAGATACGCAGTATTTT,CSARDLNSPADTQYF
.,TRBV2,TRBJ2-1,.,TGTGCCAGCCAAATTCGGGCTAACAGCTACAATGAGCAGTTCTTC,CASQIRANSYNEQFF
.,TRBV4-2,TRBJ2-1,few,TGTGCCAGCAGCCAAGGGTTGGGGGGGCTAGACTACAATGAGCAGTTCTTC,CASSQGLGGLDYNEQFF
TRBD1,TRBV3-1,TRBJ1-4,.,TGTGCCAGCAGCCAAGTGACAGGGGATCGTGAAAAACTGTTTTTT,CASSQVTGDREKLFF
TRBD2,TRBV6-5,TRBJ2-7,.,TGTGCCAGCAGTTACGGAGCGGGAGGGCGTGACGAGCAGTACTTC,CASSYGAGGRDEQYF
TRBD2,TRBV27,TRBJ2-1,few,TGTGCCAGCACCTGGCTAGCGGGAGAACGGCAGTTCTTC,CASTWLAGERQFF
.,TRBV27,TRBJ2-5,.,TGTGCCAGCAGTCGGACCCCGGTAGGGCCAAAAGAGACCCAGTACTTC,CASSRTPVGPKETQYF
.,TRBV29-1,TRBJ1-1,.,TGCAGCGCCGGGCCACGGAACACTCAAGCTTTCTTT,CSAGPRNTQAFF
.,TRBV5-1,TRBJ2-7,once,TGCGCCAGCAGCTTGGCCCCAGGGGTGGCTTACGAGCAGTACTTC,CASSLAPGVAYEQYF
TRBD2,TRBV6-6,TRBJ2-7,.,TGTGCCAGCAGTATCCGGGGGGGCTACGAGCAGTACTTC,CASSIRGGYEQYF
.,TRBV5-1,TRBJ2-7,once,TGCGCCAGCCCCGGGGCCGAGACCTACGAGCAGTACTTC,CASPGAETYEQYF
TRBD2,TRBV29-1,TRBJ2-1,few,TGCAGCGTTGACCGGGAGGTCGAGGAGCAGTTCTTC,CSVDREVEEQFF
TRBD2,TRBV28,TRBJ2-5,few,TGTGCCAGCAGGCCCCAGACTAGCGCGTACCAAGAGACCCAGTACTTC,CASRPQTSAYQETQYF
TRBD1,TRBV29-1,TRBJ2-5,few,TGCAGCGCCTACAGGGGAGCGGAGACCCAGTACTTC,CSAYRGAETQYF
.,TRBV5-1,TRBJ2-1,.,TGCGCCAGCAGCCCCCGCCGACAGACAACTAATGAGCAGTTCTTC,CASSPRRQTTNEQFF
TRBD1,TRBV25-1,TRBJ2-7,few,TGTGCCAGCAGTGAACAGGGGGTTTCCTACGAGCAGTACTTC,CASSEQGVSYEQYF
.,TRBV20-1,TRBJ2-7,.,TGCAGTGCCTTGAAACGGAGAACTACCTACGAGCAGTACTTC,CSALKRRTTYEQYF
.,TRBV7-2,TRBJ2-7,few,TGTGCCAGCAGCTTAAGGGACTCCCTAGGCTACGAGCAGTACTTC,CASSLRDSLGYEQYF
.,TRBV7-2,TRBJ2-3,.,TGTGCCAGCAGCCCTCTAGCAGTTGGCACAGATACGCAGTATTTT,CASSPLAVGTDTQYF
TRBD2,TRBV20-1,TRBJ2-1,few,TGCAGTGCTAGAGACCCCAGATCACTAGCGGGAGATCTCAATGAGCAGTTCTTC,CSARDPRSLAGDLNEQFF
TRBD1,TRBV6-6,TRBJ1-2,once,TGTGCCAGCCTGAAAAGGGGGCTGTCTGGCGGCTACACCTTC,CASLKRGLSGGYTF
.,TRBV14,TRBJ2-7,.,TGTGCCAGCAGCCAGGGTAGCGCTAGCTCCTACGAGCAGTACTTC,CASSQGSASSYEQYF
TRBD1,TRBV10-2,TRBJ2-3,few,TGCGCCAGCAGTGAGTCTGAGACAGGGGATGGTTTCACAGATACGCAGTATTTT,CASSESETGDGFTDTQYF